The 26 T cell receptor beta chains reported below all come from one sample, sequenced in a study of blood T cell repertoires in COVID-19. The repertoire was sequenced with immunoSEQ multiplex PCR; TCRdb's copy has only in-frame clones and lacks some. The data show 300,000 to 450,000 clones, over 75% seen once. The specimen was peripheral blood. These receptor sequences come from a woman aged 30 to 39 with COVID-19, enrolled during active disease.

The chain carries TRBV11-2 and TRBJ1-4, with a weak D call TRBD1 (5 bases). V was pared by 5 bases and J by 7 bases, with 5 bases between. CDR1 and CDR2 (germline): SGHAT, FQNNGV. CDR3 length: 11 residues. DNA of the CDR3: TGTGCCAGCAGCCAGGGTGAAAAACTGTTTTTT. Translated: CASSQGEKLFF.

This chain connects TRBV13 to TRBJ2-7, with 10 bases aligning to TRBD1. In germline, CDR1 is PRHDT, CDR2 FYEKMQ (reference sequence). CDR3 length: 14 residues. V was clipped by 7 bases and J by 7 bases; unmatched bases: 10. The CDR3 region is CASTPGQGVGEQYF. In nucleotides, the CDR3 is TGTGCCAGCACCCCCGGACAGGGGGTAGGGGAGCAGTACTTC.

The V and J genes are TRBV24-1 and TRBJ2-5; 9 bases agree with TRBD1. The CDR3 length is 15 residues. Germline-derived CDR1 and CDR2 are KGHDR and SFDVKD. J was trimmed by 4 bases and V by 1 base; bases with no gene match: 3. CDR3 bases: TGTGCCACCAGTGATTTACGACAGGGGGGAGAGACCCAGTACTTC. Its translation is CATSDLRQGGETQYF.

The chain uses TRBV5-6 and TRBJ2-2; 9 bases are shared with TRBD2. The ends lost 5 bases at V and 2 bases at J; junction bases unmatched: 4. The CDR3 extends over 15 amino acids. Germline values: CDR1 SGHDT, CDR2 YYEEEE. The CDR3 region is CASRAGTSNTGELFF. DNA for the CDR3: TGTGCCAGCAGGGCCGGGACTAGCAACACCGGGGAGCTGTTTTTT.

The J gene is TRBJ2-7, the V gene TRBV7-9; D call uncertain. The CDR3 has 11 residues. CDR1 and CDR2 from the germline V gene are SEHNR and FQNEAQ (reference sequence). The germline V and J ends were trimmed by 5 bases and 5 bases, with 7 bases remaining between them. CDR3 residues: CASSASDEQYF. CDR3 in DNA: TGTGCCAGCAGCGCGAGCGACGAGCAGTACTTC.

The chain couples TRBV7-2 to TRBJ2-2, with a possible D match to TRBD1 (6 bases). Germline CDR1 reads SGHTA; CDR2 reads FQGNSA. Trimming removed 5 bases from V and 5 bases from J, with 15 bases in between. The CDR3 has 15 residues. The CDR3 DNA follows: TGTGCCAGCAGCCTATTATTCGGACAGACCGGGGAGCTGTTTTTT. Protein: CASSLLFGQTGELFF. The full variable domain, completed using reference TRBV7-2 and TRBJ2-2, is GAGVSQSPSNKVTEKGKDVELRCDPISGHTALYWYRQSLGQGLEFLIYFQGNSAPDKSGLPSDRFSAERTGGSVSTLTIQRTQQEDSAVYLCASSLLFGQTGELFFGEGSRLTVL.

The chain links TRBV29-1 to TRBJ2-3; 7 positions agree with TRBD1. Trimming took 8 bases from V and 0 from J; bases not matched to a gene: 5. Germline CDR1 and CDR2: SQVTM and ANQGSEA. This CDR3 is built from 13 residues. CDR3 nucleotides: TGCAGCTCCCAGGGGGATAGCACAGATACGCAGTATTTT. This encodes CSSQGDSTDTQYF.

The V call is TRBV25-1, the J call TRBJ2-1; TRBD1 matches 7 bases. This CDR3 contains 12 residues. Trimming removed 6 bases from V and 8 bases from J; junction bases left unmatched: 4. Germline CDR1 is MGHDK and CDR2 is SYGVNS. DNA for the CDR3: TGTGCCAGCAGGACGCAGGGGGATGAGCAGTTCTTC. The encoded protein is CASRTQGDEQFF.

The genes are TRBV7-9 and TRBJ2-7; D is uncertain. Between the trimmed V and J ends, which lost 3 bases and 2 bases, there was a span of 8 bases. The CDR3 covers 13 residues. Looked up from germline, CDR1 is SEHNR and CDR2 is FQNEAQ (reference sequence). The CDR3 region has the DNA TGTGCCAGCAGCTTTCGGGTAACCTACGAGCAGTACTTC. Translation gives CASSFRVTYEQYF. The entire variable domain, with the rest obtained from reference TRBV7-9 and TRBJ2-7, is as follows: DTGVSQNPRHKITKRGQNVTFRCDPISEHNRLYWYRQTLGQGPEFLTYFQNEAQLEKSRLLSDRFSAERPKGSFSTLEIQRTEQGDSAMYLCASSFRVTYEQYFGPGTRLTVT.

The chain carries TRBV6-5 and TRBJ1-5, with D unclear. The CDR3 is made up of 14 amino acids. Between the trimmed V and J ends, which lost 6 bases and 6 bases, there was a span of 15 bases. From germline, CDR1 is MNHEY and CDR2 SVGAGI. CDR3 loop: CASSEIRVGQPQHF. In DNA form, the CDR3 reads TGTGCCAGCAGCGAGATTCGGGTGGGTCAGCCCCAGCATTTT.

V usage is TRBV18 and J usage is TRBJ1-1; 8 bases align to TRBD1. The germline V gene encodes CDR1 KGHSH and CDR2 LQKENI. The CDR3 consists of 15 residues. Trimming at V came to 4 bases and at J to 1 base, leaving 5 bases not matched to a gene. Here the CDR3 DNA reads TGTGCCAGCTCACGGGCAGGGGGCGAGAACACTGAAGCTTTCTTT. Protein sequence: CASSRAGGENTEAFF.

This clone was detected only once. The chain links TRBV10-3 to TRBJ2-2, with a weak D call TRBD2 (6 bases). The CDR3 sequence is 13 residues long. The V end was cut by 6 bases, the J end by 6 bases, with 11 bases between. Per the germline V gene, CDR1 is ENHRY and CDR2 is SYGVKD. The CDR3: CAIRGEVAGELFF. CDR3 DNA: TGTGCCATCAGGGGGGAGGTTGCCGGGGAGCTGTTTTTT.

This clone appeared once. The rearrangement uses TRBV5-6 and TRBJ2-7; 7 nucleotides match TRBD2. Germline V gene sequence: CDR1 SGHDT, CDR2 YYEEEE. The junction had 11 bases not matched to a gene; V was cut back by 1 base and J by 7 bases. The CDR3 loop spans 15 amino acids. Here the CDR3 DNA reads TGTGCCAGCAGCTTGACGCACGGGGGAGCGGGGGAGCAGTACTTC. This sequence encodes CASSLTHGGAGEQYF.

This clone was seen a handful of times. The chain recombines TRBV20-1 with TRBJ2-5; D might be TRBD1 (5 bases). The germline gives CDR1 DFQATT, CDR2 SNEGSKA (reference sequence). Trimming cost V 7 bases and J 3 bases, with 9 bases left between them. The CDR3 spans 11 residues. CDR3 in DNA: TGCAGTGGACAGCTCGAAGAGACCCAGTACTTC. It encodes CSGQLEETQYF.

The chain couples TRBV6-5 to TRBJ2-7; D call uncertain. The CDR3 consists of 10 residues. CDR1 and CDR2 (germline): MNHEY, SVGAGI. The V end lost 10 bases, the J end lost 3 bases, and 7 bases lay between the germline ends. CDR3 sequence (DNA): TGTGCCACCTCGTTCTACGAGCAGTACTTC. It codes for CATSFYEQYF.

V gene TRBV19 combines with J gene TRBJ1-5; 9 bases map to TRBD1. CDR1 LNHDA and CDR2 SQIVND come from the germline V gene (reference sequence). This CDR3 is 13 amino acids long. V trimming: 5 bases; J trimming: 5 bases; junction bases outside the gene matches: 1. The CDR3, as DNA: TGTGCCAGTAGTCGACAGGGGGATCAGCCCCAGCATTTT. The encoded protein is CASSRQGDQPQHF.

J is TRBJ2-1 and V is TRBV11-2; D perhaps matches TRBD2 (5 bases). This CDR3 spans 13 amino acids. Germline assignment: CDR1 SGHAT and CDR2 FQNNGV. The V gene lost 1 base and the J gene lost 14 bases, with 15 bases spanning the gap. The CDR3, as DNA: TGTGCCAGCAGCTTAGGAGAGGGCCTACCGGAGTTCTTC. As protein: CASSLGEGLPEFF.

V is TRBV18 and J is TRBJ2-2; 8 positions match TRBD1. V was pared by 6 bases and J by 5 bases, with 8 bases of the junction left unmatched. Germline CDR1 reads KGHSH; CDR2 reads LQKENI. CDR3 size: 15 residues. The CDR3 here is CASSPGQAVTGELFF. The DNA of the CDR3 is TGTGCCAGCTCCCCGGGACAGGCCGTTACCGGGGAGCTGTTTTTT. Variable domain in full (rest from reference TRBV18 and TRBJ2-2): NAGVMQNPRHLVRRRGQEARLRCSPMKGHSHVYWYRQLPEEGLKFMVYLQKENIIDESGMPKERFSAEFPKEGPSILRIQQVVRGDSAAYFCASSPGQAVTGELFFGEGSRLTVL.

V gene TRBV4-1 combines with J gene TRBJ2-1, with D perhaps TRBD1 (6 bases). Germline V lookup: CDR1 MGHRA, CDR2 YSYEKL. The CDR3 is 13 residues long. V was trimmed by 3 bases and J by 8 bases, leaving 11 bases between them. CDR3 region: CASSHQGNDEQFF. The CDR3 nucleotides read TGCGCCAGCAGCCACCAGGGGAACGATGAGCAGTTCTTC.

The chain couples TRBV28 to TRBJ1-4; 9 positions match TRBD1. The CDR3 contains 16 residues. Germline CDR1 is MDHEN and CDR2 is SYDVKM. The V and J ends lost 6 bases and 10 bases, in that order; junction bases with no gene match: 15. The DNA for the CDR3 is TGTGCCAGCAGAATTACGTCGGGACAGGGTGGAGTAAAACTGTTTTTT. It yields the protein CASRITSGQGGVKLFF.

This chain joins TRBV3-1 (or the pseudogene TRBV3-2) and TRBJ2-1, with D perhaps matching TRBD1 (6 bases). The CDR3 has 14 amino acids. Looked up from germline, CDR1 is LGHDT and CDR2 is YNNKEL (reference sequence). V was shortened by 4 bases and J by 4 bases, with 11 bases between the two germline ends. In DNA form, the CDR3 reads TGTGCCAGCAGCCTTTGGGGGCCTTACAATGAGCAGTTCTTC. Its protein is CASSLWGPYNEQFF.

This clone was detected once. The chain combines TRBV5-1 with TRBJ2-3; possibly TRBD1 for D (5 bases). Trimming removed 4 bases at V and 3 bases at J, with 9 bases between. The CDR3 is 13 amino acids. Germline V gene sequence: CDR1 SGHRS, CDR2 YFSETQ. Here the CDR3 DNA reads TGCGCCAGCAGCCTACGACAGACAGATACGCAGTATTTT. Translating gives CASSLRQTDTQYF.

V and J are TRBV13 and TRBJ2-5; 7 nucleotides align to TRBD2. V was clipped by 1 base and J by 5 bases; unmatched bases: 7. The CDR3 covers 15 residues. Germline V gene lookup returns CDR1 PRHDT and CDR2 FYEKMQ (reference sequence). The CDR3 DNA reads as TGTGCCAGCAGCTTAGTAGCGGGTTCCCATGAGACCCAGTACTTC. Translated: CASSLVAGSHETQYF.

The CDR3 is CSASPAQWATDTQYF. For the CDR3, the DNA is TGCAGTGCTAGTCCCGCCCAATGGGCGACAGATACGCAGTATTTT. The rearrangement joins TRBV20-1 to TRBJ2-3; no definite D call. With 3 bases removed from V and 3 bases from J, the gap between germline ends came to 16 bases. The CDR3 extends over 15 amino acids. In germline, CDR1 is DFQATT, CDR2 SNEGSKA (reference sequence).

This sequence joins TRBV5-6 and TRBJ1-2; 7 bases line up with TRBD1. CDR3 length: 14 amino acids. Germline CDR1 SGHDT, CDR2 YYEEEE. V lost 1 base, J lost 12 bases, and 12 bases stayed unmatched. CDR3 nucleotides: TGTGCCAGCAGCTTGCGGATAACAGGGGCTAAGGACACCTTC. This translates into CASSLRITGAKDTF.

The chain links TRBV6-6 to TRBJ1-2; D is unclear. V lost 7 bases and J lost 7, with 16 bases in between. The length of the CDR3 is 13 residues. Germline V CDR1 and CDR2: MNHNY, SVGAGI (reference sequence). CDR3 protein: CASTPREAGGYTF. The DNA of the CDR3 is TGTGCCAGCACCCCCCGGGAGGCTGGTGGCTACACCTTC.